The clone carrying this TCR beta chain has more than one count but fewer than ten. The antigen is not known. Quantitative 5'-RACE with molecular barcodes produced the TCR beta libraries. TCRdb reprocessed the 5' RACE reads via MiXCR and lists one record per CDR3 protein. This sample carries some 800,000 distinct CDR3 sequences, 10% to 15% of them seen once, and the ten largest clones take approximately 0.5%. The sample comes from a study of CD8 T cells in ankylosing spondylitis. Study-level points and caveats: Within ankylosing spondylitis blood, a TCR beta motif made up of fewer than ten highly homologous variants appeared to be characteristic. Before this, some motif variants had been reported in reactive arthritis synovial fluid and blood. Significant enrichment of disease-linked clones was reported in matched ankylosing spondylitis synovial fluid. Within peripheral blood, clones linked to disease were CD8+ and relatively rare.

The CDR3 length is 15 residues. Germline V gene lookup returns CDR1 SGHVS and CDR2 FQNEAQ. Unmatched junction bases numbered 8, after V lost 5 bases and J lost 9 bases. The source of this sequence is a male donor with ankylosing spondylitis. Sequenced: blood, either unsorted or a sorted T cell fraction (not recorded which). The chain recombines TRBV7-8 with TRBJ1-6, with 9 bases that match TRBD1. As DNA, the CDR3 is TGTGCCAGCAGCCCTGGACAGGGGACGGCTTCACCCCTCCACTTT. Protein product: CASSPGQGTASPLHF.